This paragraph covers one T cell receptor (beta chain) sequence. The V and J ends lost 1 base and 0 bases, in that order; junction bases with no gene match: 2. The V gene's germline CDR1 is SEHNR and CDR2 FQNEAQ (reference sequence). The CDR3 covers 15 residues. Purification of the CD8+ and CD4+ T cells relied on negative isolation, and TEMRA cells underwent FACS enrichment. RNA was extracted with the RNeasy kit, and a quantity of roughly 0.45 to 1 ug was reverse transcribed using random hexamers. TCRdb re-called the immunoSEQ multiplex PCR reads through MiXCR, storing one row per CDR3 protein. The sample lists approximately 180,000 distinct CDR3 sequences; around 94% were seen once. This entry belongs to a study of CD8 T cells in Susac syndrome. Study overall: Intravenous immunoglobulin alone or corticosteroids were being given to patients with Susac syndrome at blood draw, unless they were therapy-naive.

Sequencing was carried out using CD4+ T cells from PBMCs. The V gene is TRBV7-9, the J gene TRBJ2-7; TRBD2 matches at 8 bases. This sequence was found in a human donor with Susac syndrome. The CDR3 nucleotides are TGTGCCAGCAGCTTAGACGGGAGGGTCTCCTACGAGCAGTACTTC. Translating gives CASSLDGRVSYEQYF.